These 5 T cell receptor beta chains originate from one sample sequenced in a study of T cells in Graves' hyperthyroidism and ophthalmopathy. The investigators amplified TCR beta CDR3 regions from RNA transcripts. HTBI primers drove first-round RT-PCR of the TCR CDR3. A single record per CDR3 protein comes from TCRdb applying MiXCR to the multiplex PCR reads. The data contain about 480,000 distinct CDR3 sequences, approximately 25% of them singletons. The sample was blood. These receptor sequences come from a woman in her 30s with Graves' ophthalmopathy.

In this sample, this clonotype turned up many times. V and J are TRBV6-1 and TRBJ2-7; 7 bases fit TRBD1. The CDR3 runs to 12 residues. The J segment lost 5 bases and the V segment lost 10 bases, leaving 8 bases of the junction unmatched. The V gene's germline CDR1 is MNHNS and CDR2 SASEGT. This CDR3 reads CATSDRDHEQYF. The CDR3 bases are TGTGCCACCTCCGACAGGGACCACGAGCAGTACTTC.

At least ten counts were recorded for this clonotype. The J gene is TRBJ2-7, the V gene TRBV29-1; TRBD1 matches at 11 bases. CDR1 and CDR2 from the germline V gene are SQVTM and ANQGSEA. This CDR3 contains 13 residues. Germline trimming cut 7 bases from V and 7 bases from J; bases unmatched to any gene: 9. CDR3 in amino acids: CSGLGQGAREQYF. The CDR3 nucleotides are TGCAGCGGCCTAGGACAGGGGGCGCGGGAGCAGTACTTC.

This clonotype came up many times. The chain recombines TRBV6-5 with TRBJ2-7, with D possibly being TRBD2 (6 bases). CDR1 and CDR2 (germline): MNHEY, SVGAGI. V dropped 10 bases and J dropped 5 bases, with 12 bases sitting between them. This CDR3 comprises 11 residues. The CDR3 is CATGGGHEQYF. Written as DNA, the CDR3 is TGTGCCACCGGGGGAGGCCACGAGCAGTACTTC.

The table lists this clonotype with many counts. V gene TRBV11-1 combines with J gene TRBJ2-7; 9 bases match TRBD1. The germline CDR1 and CDR2 sequences are SGHAT and FQDESV (reference sequence). With 0 bases clipped from V and 4 bases from J, the junction kept 7 bases outside the gene matches. The CDR3 consists of 16 residues. For the CDR3, the DNA is TGTGCCAGCAGCTTAGCTTCGGGACAGGGAACTTACGAGCAGTACTTC. Its translation is CASSLASGQGTYEQYF.

This clonotype was counted ten times or more. The chain recombines TRBV28 with TRBJ2-5, with 9 bases that match TRBD1. The germline gives CDR1 MDHEN, CDR2 SYDVKM. CDR3 length: 18 amino acids. J gave up 5 bases and V 4 bases, and 17 bases lay outside the gene matches. The CDR3 region has the DNA TGTGCCAGCAGTTCAAACCGCAATCTCGGGACAGGGTGGGAGACCCAGTACTTC. This codes for CASSSNRNLGTGWETQYF.